The present TCR beta chain was sequenced within a study of cytomegalovirus exposure and HLA in healthy donors. Germline V gene lookup returns CDR1 MDHEN and CDR2 SYDVKM. This CDR3 is 16 amino acids long. V was clipped by 3 bases and J by 0 bases; unmatched bases: 5. As concerns this clone: Its antigen is as yet unknown.

Study results and limitations: Reports state that TCR beta sequences accurately predicted most subjects' HLA-A and HLA-B alleles. In vitro, a few CMV-associated chains proved specific for CMV antigens. Follow-up analysis seemed to connect common viral pathogens with several of the most significant clusters identified.

PCR primers comprised 60 Vbeta and 13 Jbeta primers. Repertoires were generated with immunoSEQ multiplex PCR, while TCRdb's copy carries only in-frame clones and drops some. The sample lists 200,000 or so clones; around 75% were seen once. The sequence was collected from a young woman in good health and CMV-seropositive. The specimen sequenced was PBMCs. The chain joins TRBV28 to TRBJ2-1, with TRBD1 matching 7 bases. CDR3 nucleotide sequence: TGTGCCAGCAGTTTTAGGGCAGGGGGCTCCTACAATGAGCAGTTCTTC. It is translated as CASSFRAGGSYNEQFF.